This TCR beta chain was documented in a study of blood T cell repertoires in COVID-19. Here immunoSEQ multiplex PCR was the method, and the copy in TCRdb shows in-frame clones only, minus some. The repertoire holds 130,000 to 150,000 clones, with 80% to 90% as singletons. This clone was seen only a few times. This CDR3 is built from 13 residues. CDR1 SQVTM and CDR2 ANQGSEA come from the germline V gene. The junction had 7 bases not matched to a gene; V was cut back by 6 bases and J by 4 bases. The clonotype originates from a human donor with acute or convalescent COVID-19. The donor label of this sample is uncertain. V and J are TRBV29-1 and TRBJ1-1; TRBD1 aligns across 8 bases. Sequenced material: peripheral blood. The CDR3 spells CSVDRGGGTEAFF. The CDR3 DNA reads TGCAGCGTCGACAGGGGAGGTGGCACTGAAGCTTTCTTT.